Following are 21 T cell receptor beta chains from one sample sequenced in a study of identical twins (dated by TCRdb to the mid-2010s). Receptor amplification or capture employed 5' RACE. TCRdb names Illumina HiSeq 2000 as the instrument used. The raw public reads went through TCRdb reprocessing: fastp at Q25, MiXCR clone calling, in-frame beta chains kept. Rows are unified per CDR3 protein, each entry keeping the most common DNA and genes. The sample table lists about 160,000 distinct CDR3 sequences, roughly 3.3% of them with a count of one. 8.1% of the sample is taken by the ten largest. The sample consisted of memory T cells sorted from blood. Sample cell subset or site, as interpreted from the label and publication: CD45RO+ enriched T cells. Receptors originate from a man aged 18 to 29 in good health.

This clonotype was seen ten or more times. The chain joins TRBV20-1 to TRBJ1-5; 8 bases align to TRBD1. The CDR3 sequence is 16 residues long. V lost 0 bases, J lost 1 base, and 5 bases stayed unmatched. Per germline, CDR1 DFQATT and CDR2 SNEGSKA (reference sequence). The CDR3 reads CSARDRGRWSNQPQHF. In DNA, the CDR3 is TGCAGTGCTAGAGACAGGGGGCGTTGGAGCAATCAGCCCCAGCATTTT.

This clonotype qualifies as medium-sized. The V gene is TRBV5-5, the J gene TRBJ2-2; D unresolved. The ends were cut back, 3 bases at V and 2 bases at J, with 8 bases in the middle. Germline V gene lookup returns CDR1 SGHKS and CDR2 YYEKEE (reference sequence). The CDR3 consists of 14 residues. CDR3 nucleotides: TGTGCCAGCAGCTCAGGACCAAACACCGGGGAGCTGTTTTTT. Its translation: CASSSGPNTGELFF. Full variable domain (missing parts from reference TRBV5-5 and TRBJ2-2): DAGVTQSPTHLIKTRGQQVTLRCSPISGHKSVSWYQQVLGQGPQFIFQYYEKEERGRGNFPDRFSARQFPNYSSELNVNALLLGDSALYLCASSSGPNTGELFFGEGSRLTVL.

This clonotype was seen many times. The chain joins TRBV20-1 to TRBJ1-2; D remains unclear. The CDR3 spans 9 residues. Germline loops: CDR1 DFQATT, CDR2 SNEGSKA (reference sequence). CDR3 sequence (DNA): TGCAGCCCCGCCGGGGGCTACACCTTC. The encoded protein is CSPAGGYTF.

The rearrangement joins TRBV7-3 to TRBJ2-2, with 12 bases lining up with TRBD2. This CDR3 is built from 22 residues. The V gene's germline CDR1 is SGHTA and CDR2 FQGTGA. The junction had 18 bases not matched to a gene; V was cut back by 4 bases and J by 0 bases. The CDR3 is CASSSGLAGLFTPSSNTGELFF. The CDR3 DNA is TGTGCCAGCAGCTCCGGACTAGCGGGATTGTTCACCCCATCATCGAACACCGGGGAGCTGTTTTTT.

This rearrangement joins TRBV15 to TRBJ2-3; 10 nucleotides match TRBD2. The CDR3 is made up of 16 amino acids. Germline CDR1 is LNHNV and CDR2 is YYDKDF (reference sequence). Germline trimming cut 4 bases from V and 5 bases from J; bases unmatched to any gene: 9. For the CDR3, the DNA is TGTGCCACCAGCACCCAGCGGGAGGGCCAGGGAGATACGCAGTATTTT. Its protein is CATSTQREGQGDTQYF.

This clonotype has at least ten counts. V usage is TRBV5-1 and J usage is TRBJ2-2; TRBD1 aligns across 7 bases. The germline CDR1 and CDR2 sequences are SGHRS and YFSETQ. The CDR3 is made up of 15 amino acids. V lost 4 bases and J lost 5; bases outside the gene matches: 8. The CDR3 loop is CASSRIGTETGELFF. DNA of the CDR3: TGCGCCAGCAGCCGCATAGGGACAGAGACCGGGGAGCTGTTTTTT.

In this sample, this clonotype turned up many times. The J gene is TRBJ2-7, the V gene TRBV7-6; D call uncertain. This CDR3 is 12 amino acids long. CDR1 SGHVS and CDR2 FNYEAQ come from the germline V gene. V was clipped by 5 bases and J by 6 bases, with 11 bases between them. The DNA of the CDR3 is TGTGCCAGCAGCGCGGATTCGGGCGAGCAGTACTTC. Its protein is CASSADSGEQYF.

The table lists this clonotype with many counts. This chain's CDR3 is CASSLVAGNEQFF. DNA for the CDR3: TGCGCCAGCAGCTTGGTGGCAGGCAATGAGCAGTTCTTC. The J gene is TRBJ2-1, the V gene TRBV5-1, with D hard to call. Trimming pared 0 bases from V and 6 bases from J, leaving 7 bases between. The CDR3 length is 13 residues. Germline V lookup: CDR1 SGHRS, CDR2 YFSETQ.

This clonotype was seen repeatedly, ten times or more. This chain uses TRBV20-1 with TRBJ1-5; 7 bases fit TRBD1. V trimming: 3 bases; J trimming: 3 bases; junction bases outside the gene matches: 8. Germline V lookup: CDR1 DFQATT, CDR2 SNEGSKA (reference sequence). The CDR3 contains 15 residues. The CDR3 nucleotides are TGCAGTGCTAGTCGGGGGGGACAGCTCAATCAGCCCCAGCATTTT. Translation gives CSASRGGQLNQPQHF.

This clonotype was detected many times. The rearrangement links TRBV5-1 to TRBJ1-1, with 7 bases matching TRBD1. The CDR3 has 15 amino acids. Germline V gives CDR1 SGHRS, CDR2 YFSETQ. The V and J ends lost 4 bases and 2 bases, in that order; junction bases with no gene match: 8. Here the CDR3 reads CASSGNRGRNTEAFF. The DNA for the CDR3 is TGCGCCAGCAGCGGCAACAGGGGACGAAACACTGAAGCTTTCTTT.

This clonotype came up many times. This rearrangement joins TRBV12-3 or TRBV12-4 to TRBJ2-3; D call uncertain. V lost 8 bases, J lost 4 bases, and 13 bases lay in between. The CDR3 extends over 13 amino acids. The DNA of the CDR3 is TGTGCCAGCCGACCGACCCCATCAGATACGCAGTATTTT. This sequence encodes CASRPTPSDTQYF.

The sample holds many counts of this clonotype. The CDR3 nucleotides are TGCAGCGTAACCGGGACAGGGGCGTACAATGAGCAGTTCTTC. Encoded protein: CSVTGTGAYNEQFF. The rearrangement links TRBV29-1 to TRBJ2-1; 10 bases are shared with TRBD1. The CDR3 totals 14 residues. V shed 6 bases and J 4 bases; nucleotides not matched to a gene: 6. Germline lookup yields CDR1 SQVTM and CDR2 ANQGSEA.

This clonotype was recorded at least ten times. The chain uses TRBV4-1 and TRBJ1-4; 7 bases align to TRBD1. The CDR3 sequence is 19 residues long. CDR1 is MGHRA, CDR2 YSYEKL, per germline. The ends lost 4 bases at V and 3 bases at J; junction bases unmatched: 17. CDR3 DNA sequence: TGCGCCAGCAGCCCAATCCTCACCTACCGACAGGGACCTAATGAAAAACTGTTTTTT. Its translation: CASSPILTYRQGPNEKLFF.

The table lists this clonotype with many counts. This chain links TRBV6-1 with TRBJ2-7; either TRBD1 or TRBD2 may supply D (5 bases each). Germline lookup yields CDR1 MNHNS and CDR2 SASEGT. CDR3 length equals 14 residues. The CDR3 coding sequence is TGTGCGGCTTCTGGGACCCATCCTTCCTACGAGCAGTACTTC. This codes for CAASGTHPSYEQYF.

The table lists this clonotype with many counts. V is TRBV12-3 or TRBV12-4 and J is TRBJ2-1; D not certain. The CDR3 is made up of 12 amino acids. V was clipped by 5 bases and J by 6 bases, with 8 bases between them. CDR3 nucleotide sequence: TGTGCCAGCAGTACCGTGTTCAATGAGCAGTTCTTC. This gives the protein CASSTVFNEQFF.

In this sample, this clonotype turned up many times. The chain couples TRBV20-1 to TRBJ2-1; TRBD2 aligns across 7 bases. Trimming removed 0 bases from V and 3 bases from J; junction bases left unmatched: 11. This CDR3 comprises 17 residues. Germline values: CDR1 DFQATT, CDR2 SNEGSKA (reference sequence). The CDR3 loop reads CSARDPWTSRNYNEQFF. The DNA for the CDR3 is TGCAGTGCTAGAGATCCCTGGACTAGTCGGAACTACAATGAGCAGTTCTTC.

The rearrangement uses TRBV7-8 and TRBJ2-7; D not resolved. This CDR3 region has 14 residues. Trimming left V 4 bases short and J 3 bases short, with 13 bases between. CDR1 and CDR2 from the germline V gene are SGHVS and FQNEAQ. CDR3 in amino acids: CASSSPGYFYEQYV. DNA for the CDR3: TGTGCCAGCAGCTCACCCGGGTATTTCTACGAGCAGTACGTC.

This clonotype was detected many times. This rearrangement joins TRBV5-1 to TRBJ2-5; D is perhaps TRBD1 or TRBD2 (6 bases each). The ends were cut back, 4 bases at V and 3 bases at J, with 10 bases in the middle. CDR1 and CDR2 (germline): SGHRS, YFSETQ. The CDR3 totals 13 residues. The CDR3 region is CASSRGTKETQYF. The CDR3 region has the DNA TGCGCCAGCAGCCGCGGGACAAAAGAGACCCAGTACTTC.

This clonotype showed up many times. The V call is TRBV6-2 or TRBV6-3, the J call TRBJ2-1; 7 positions match TRBD2. Germline trimming cut 8 bases from V and 4 bases from J; bases unmatched to any gene: 14. CDR1 is MNHEY, CDR2 SVGEGT, per germline. This CDR3 comprises 16 residues. The CDR3 region is CASGPLGGRKYNEQFF. The CDR3 nucleotides are TGTGCCAGCGGCCCCCTGGGGGGGAGGAAATACAATGAGCAGTTCTTC.

This clonotype was counted at least ten times. For the CDR3, the DNA is TGCGCCAGCAGTGCTGTCTGGCGTAGCGGGAGCACAGATACGCAGTATTTT. The encoded protein is CASSAVWRSGSTDTQYF. The rearrangement links TRBV10-1 to TRBJ2-3; 7 positions match TRBD2. This CDR3 comprises 17 residues. Trimming at V came to 4 bases and at J to 0 bases, leaving 10 bases not matched to a gene. CDR1 is WNHNN and CDR2 is SYGVQD in the germline V gene (reference sequence).

The V gene is TRBV20-1, the J gene TRBJ1-2; tentative D call: TRBD1 (6 bases). Germline assignment: CDR1 DFQATT and CDR2 SNEGSKA (reference sequence). The CDR3 totals 11 residues. The V and J ends lost 3 bases and 13 bases respectively, with 15 bases between them. CDR3 region: CSARVTGTVTF. CDR3 DNA sequence: TGCAGTGCTAGGGTTACAGGGACGGTCACCTTC.